This entry concerns a single T cell receptor (beta chain). Antigen: not known. The length of the CDR3 is 14 residues. Deletions cut 8 bases from V and 0 bases from J, with 10 bases between. Each CDR3 protein gets one entry after TCRdb re-called the reads with MiXCR. Counted here are roughly 570,000 distinct CDR3 sequences, around 40% occurring once; the ten biggest clones make up roughly 50%. These data come from a study of T cell repertoires in cytomegalovirus infection. Study in general: Used in the study were CMV epitopes, some recently identified and HLA-C-restricted, others well-studied and HLA-B-restricted. Public TCR beta signatures indicated both CMV infection and matching HLA type.

Overall study findings and caveats: Clonotype analysis showed dominance of the ex vivo response by HLA-C-restricted CMV-specific TCR beta clonotypes. Cumulative frequency (of public TCR beta family members) identified carriers of CMV plus the relevant HLA.

The J gene is TRBJ2-2, the V gene TRBV12-3 or TRBV12-4, with D possibly matching TRBD2 (6 bases). This sequence was found in a human donor in good health (CMV status not recorded). Some clones in this sample may be carry-over from other donors' samples. The sequencing here drew on cultured PBMCs, taken from culture after CMV antigen stimulation. This CDR3 is CASLWGANTGELFF. As DNA, the CDR3 is TGTGCCAGCCTCTGGGGGGCGAACACCGGGGAGCTGTTTTTT.